The 30 T cell receptor beta chains given below trace back to one sample, sequenced in a study of T cells after yellow fever vaccination. TCRdb reprocessed the 5' RACE reads via MiXCR and lists one record per CDR3 protein. The data show around 150,000 distinct CDR3 sequences, 6% to 7.5% seen once. The starting material was CD4+ T cells sorted from PBMCs, obtained 5 days after the first yellow fever vaccination. All receptors come from a man between 18 and 29 years old who received the YFV17D yellow fever vaccine.

This clonotype occurred a few times. The chain has TRBV20-1 and TRBJ1-4; the D is unclear. CDR1 is DFQATT and CDR2 is SNEGSKA in the germline V gene (reference sequence). This CDR3 has 14 amino acids. Trimming shortened V by 2 bases and J by 0 bases, and 7 bases separated the two germline ends. The CDR3 region is CSARNTATNEKLFF. CDR3 nucleotides: TGCAGTGCTAGAAATACGGCAACTAATGAAAAACTGTTTTTT.

This clonotype appeared many times. V usage is TRBV7-8 and J usage is TRBJ2-1; possibly TRBD1 or TRBD2 for D (5 bases each). This CDR3 is 15 amino acids long. Germline lookup yields CDR1 SGHVS and CDR2 FQNEAQ. Trimming pared 5 bases from V and 0 bases from J, leaving 11 bases between. The CDR3 DNA follows: TGTGCCAGCAGCAGGGGACGGAACTCCTACAATGAGCAGTTCTTC. Protein product: CASSRGRNSYNEQFF.

In its sample, this clonotype was seen many times. The chain uses TRBV29-1 and TRBJ2-3; D possibly corresponds to TRBD2 (5 bases). The germline gives CDR1 SQVTM, CDR2 ANQGSEA. V shed 5 bases and J shed 0 bases, with 15 bases lying between them. This CDR3 contains 15 residues. The CDR3 is CSVPALGGSTDTQYF. As DNA, the CDR3 is TGCAGCGTTCCTGCCCTTGGCGGGAGCACAGATACGCAGTATTTT.

This clonotype has a handful of counts. The gene calls are TRBV28 and TRBJ2-5, with 7 bases matching TRBD1. CDR3 length: 14 amino acids. Germline loops: CDR1 MDHEN, CDR2 SYDVKM. Germline trimming cut 7 bases from V and 1 base from J; bases unmatched to any gene: 6. The CDR3 loop is CASIPGQFQETQYF. In nucleotides, the CDR3 is TGTGCCAGCATACCGGGACAGTTCCAAGAGACCCAGTACTTC.

This clonotype was counted ten times or more. The chain has TRBV7-2 and TRBJ1-2; D may be TRBD1 (6 bases). Germline V lookup: CDR1 SGHTA, CDR2 FQGNSA. The CDR3 covers 12 residues. Trimming removed 5 bases from V and 6 bases from J, with 10 bases in between. CDR3 bases: TGTGCCAGCAGCCTACAGGGAAATGGCTACACCTTC. It encodes CASSLQGNGYTF.

A note on this clonotype: A read error is possible here, since a much larger clone lies one base away. The chain joins TRBV5-1 to TRBJ1-6; 7 bases agree with TRBD1. This CDR3 has 13 residues. Germline assignment: CDR1 SGHRS and CDR2 YFSETQ. The CDR3 sequence: CAGSFDRESPLHF. The CDR3 region has the DNA TGCGCCGGCAGCTTCGACAGGGAGTCACCCCTCCACTTT. The full variable domain, with the rest looked up from reference TRBV5-1 and TRBJ1-6, is KAGVTQTPRYLIKTRGQQVTLSCSPISGHRSVSWYQQTPGQGLQFLFEYFSETQRNKGNFPGRFSGRQFSNSRSEMNVSTLELGDSALYLCAGSFDRESPLHFGNGTRLTVT.

This clonotype occurred a few times. The rearrangement links TRBV7-3 to TRBJ2-1; 8 nucleotides align to TRBD2. V trimming: 2 bases; J trimming: 5 bases; junction bases outside the gene matches: 8. Germline V gene sequence: CDR1 SGHTA, CDR2 FQGTGA. The CDR3 has 16 amino acids. CDR3 region: CASSLWSGGADNEQFF. In DNA, the CDR3 is TGTGCCAGCAGCTTATGGTCCGGGGGGGCCGACAATGAGCAGTTCTTC.

This rearrangement joins TRBV4-3 to TRBJ2-5, with 8 bases aligning to TRBD2. V dropped 0 bases and J dropped 1; count of bases not matched to a gene: 4. This CDR3 comprises 16 residues. Looked up from germline, CDR1 is LGHNA and CDR2 is YSLEER. The chain's CDR3 is CASSQDGRGGQETQYF. CDR3 in DNA: TGCGCCAGCAGCCAAGATGGCCGGGGGGGCCAAGAGACCCAGTACTTC.

The CDR3 spells CASSQGVVVNTIYF. CDR3 nucleotide sequence: TGTGCCAGCAGCCAGGGCGTAGTTGTAAACACCATATATTTT. The chain couples TRBV7-6 to TRBJ1-3; possible D gene TRBD1, 5 bases. The CDR3 totals 14 residues. CDR1 and CDR2 (germline): SGHVS, FNYEAQ. Trimming pared 5 bases from V and 6 bases from J, leaving 14 bases between. The full variable domain, in which reference TRBV7-6 and TRBJ1-3 provide the parts outside the CDR3, is GAGVSQSPRYKVTKRGQDVALRCDPISGHVSLYWYRQALGQGPEFLTYFNYEAQQDKSGLPNDRFSAERPEGSISTLTIQRTEQRDSAMYRCASSQGVVVNTIYFGEGSWLTVV.

The rearrangement links TRBV7-9 to TRBJ2-5, with TRBD2 matching over 11 bases. The CDR3 covers 16 residues. V was pared by 3 bases and J by 4 bases, with 7 bases of the junction left unmatched. Germline CDR1 and CDR2: SEHNR and FQNEAQ (reference sequence). The CDR3 region is CASSFWYSGGAETQYF. CDR3 sequence (DNA): TGTGCCAGCAGCTTTTGGTATAGCGGGGGGGCAGAGACCCAGTACTTC.

The CDR3 nucleotides read TGTGCCAGTAGTATCTCGGCGGCAGGGCATGGCTACACCTTC. Translating it yields CASSISAAGHGYTF. The V and J genes are TRBV19 and TRBJ1-2; D is perhaps TRBD1 (5 bases). CDR1 and CDR2 from the germline V gene are LNHDA and SQIVND (reference sequence). The CDR3 sequence is 14 residues long. The V gene lost 3 bases and the J gene lost 6 bases, with 14 bases spanning the gap.

This clonotype was recorded many times. The CDR3 nucleotides read TGCGCCAGCAGCTTGGAGGGGGGGTCCTACAATGAGCAGTTCTTC. This sequence encodes CASSLEGGSYNEQFF. V is TRBV5-1 and J is TRBJ2-1; D perhaps matches TRBD2 (7 bases). Germline values: CDR1 SGHRS, CDR2 YFSETQ. V shed 0 bases and J shed 1 base, with 8 bases lying between them. This CDR3 is 15 amino acids long.

There are many counts of this clonotype. The V and J genes are TRBV20-1 and TRBJ2-5, with a tentative D call TRBD2 (6 bases). V dropped 3 bases and J dropped 5 bases, with 16 bases sitting between them. Germline V gene data show CDR1 as DFQATT and CDR2 as SNEGSKA (reference sequence). The CDR3 loop spans 14 amino acids. CDR3 nucleotide sequence: TGCAGTGCTAGCAGGGCCCCGCGGGATGAGACCCAGTACTTC. It specifies CSASRAPRDETQYF.

There are many counts of this clonotype. The chain couples TRBV7-2 to TRBJ1-4, with D unclear. V lost 5 bases and J lost 8, with 12 bases in between. Germline assignment: CDR1 SGHTA and CDR2 FQGNSA. The CDR3 is made up of 13 amino acids. For the CDR3, the DNA is TGTGCCAGCAGCCCCACGATGGGGGAAAAACTGTTTTTT. Its protein product is CASSPTMGEKLFF.

This clonotype appeared a few times. The chain has TRBV20-1 and TRBJ2-1; D could derive from TRBD1 or TRBD2 (5 bases each). Trimming took off 3 bases at V and 6 bases at J, with 15 bases between the two ends. The germline gives CDR1 DFQATT, CDR2 SNEGSKA (reference sequence). This CDR3 is built from 14 residues. The CDR3 reads CSASWGTIRNEQFF. The CDR3 nucleotides read TGCAGTGCTAGTTGGGGGACCATTCGCAATGAGCAGTTCTTC.

In its sample, this clonotype was seen many times. The chain has TRBV7-9 and TRBJ2-7; D is perhaps TRBD2 (6 bases). The CDR3 has 13 amino acids. CDR1 is SEHNR, CDR2 FQNEAQ, per germline (reference sequence). V was trimmed by 5 bases and J by 9 bases, leaving 17 bases between them. The CDR3 DNA reads TGTGCCAGCAGCGGGGTGGGAGAGCGGGTGCAGTACGTC. This translates into CASSGVGERVQYV.

V and J are TRBV12-3 or TRBV12-4 and TRBJ2-2; 9 positions match TRBD2. Germline trimming cut 4 bases from V and 3 bases from J; bases unmatched to any gene: 3. The CDR3 is made up of 15 amino acids. CDR3 sequence (DNA): TGTGCCAGCAGTTGGACTAGCGTAGACACCGGGGAGCTGTTTTTT. Translation gives CASSWTSVDTGELFF.

This clonotype appeared many times. This chain connects TRBV10-2 to TRBJ1-2; TRBD1 matches at 8 bases. Trimming cost V 3 bases and J 7 bases; bases outside gene matches: 4. This CDR3 comprises 13 residues. Germline-derived CDR1 and CDR2 are WSHSY and SAAADI. CDR3 residues: CASSEQGVPGYTF. The DNA of the CDR3 is TGCGCCAGCAGTGAACAGGGGGTTCCTGGCTACACCTTC.

This clonotype was picked up many times. This rearrangement joins TRBV7-8 to TRBJ1-1; no clear D. V lost 3 bases, J lost 4 bases, and 15 bases lay in between. The CDR3 covers 15 residues. Germline CDR1 is SGHVS and CDR2 is FQNEAQ. The chain's CDR3 is CASSFNMERATEAFF. The DNA for the CDR3 is TGTGCCAGCAGCTTTAACATGGAGAGGGCCACTGAAGCTTTCTTT.

This chain uses TRBV2 with TRBJ2-3; D unclear. Per the germline V gene, CDR1 is SNHLY and CDR2 is FYNNEI. CDR3 length: 13 amino acids. V lost 7 bases and J lost 0, with 8 bases in between. CDR3 coding DNA: TGTGCCAGCAACCTGGACAGCACAGATACGCAGTATTTT. Translation: CASNLDSTDTQYF.

The chain is built from TRBV9 and TRBJ1-1, with no clear D. Germline CDR1 and CDR2: SGDLS and YYNGEE. Trimming took 4 bases from V and 4 from J, leaving 17 bases between them. This CDR3 contains 15 residues. CDR3 region: CASSPVAAESTEAFF. The CDR3 DNA reads as TGTGCCAGCAGCCCCGTAGCGGCAGAAAGCACTGAAGCTTTCTTT.

There are many counts of this clonotype. The chain uses TRBV20-1 and TRBJ2-2; D gene unclear. V was clipped by 3 bases and J by 1 base, with 6 bases between them. In germline, CDR1 is DFQATT, CDR2 SNEGSKA (reference sequence). There are 13 residues in the CDR3. CDR3 coding DNA: TGCAGTGCTAGGACCTTGAACACCGGGGAGCTGTTTTTT. Translating it yields CSARTLNTGELFF.

This clonotype was detected ten times or more. The chain carries TRBV7-2 and TRBJ2-5; 9 nucleotides line up with TRBD2. Germline V gives CDR1 SGHTA, CDR2 FQGNSA. There are 16 residues in the CDR3. V was pared by 3 bases and J by 4 bases, with 9 bases of the junction left unmatched. The CDR3 protein is CASSFPSGGIGETQYF. In nucleotides, the CDR3 is TGTGCCAGCAGCTTTCCAAGCGGGGGGATAGGAGAGACCCAGTACTTC.

This sequence joins TRBV20-1 and TRBJ2-5; D ambiguous. The CDR3 has 11 amino acids. Germline V gene sequence: CDR1 DFQATT, CDR2 SNEGSKA (reference sequence). V shed 6 bases and J shed 4 bases, with 9 bases lying between them. CDR3 DNA: TGCAGTGCCCCGTGGGGAGAGACCCAGTACTTC. As protein: CSAPWGETQYF.

This chain uses TRBV19 with TRBJ2-3, with D unclear. Trimming took off 4 bases at V and 0 bases at J, with 14 bases between the two ends. In germline, CDR1 is LNHDA, CDR2 SQIVND (reference sequence). This CDR3 spans 16 amino acids. The CDR3 region has the DNA TGTGCCAGTAGTAGCACAGTGCGGATAAGCACAGATACGCAGTATTTT. Translation: CASSSTVRISTDTQYF. Together with reference TRBV19 and TRBJ2-3, the CDR3 gives the full variable domain: DGGITQSPKYLFRKEGQNVTLSCEQNLNHDAMYWYRQDPGQGLRLIYYSQIVNDFQKGDIAEGYSVSREKKESFPLTVTSAQKNPTAFYLCASSSTVRISTDTQYFGPGTRLTVL.

This clonotype was detected only a few times. This chain links TRBV18 with TRBJ1-1; D gene unclear. This CDR3 spans 13 amino acids. Germline V gene data show CDR1 as KGHSH and CDR2 as LQKENI. V lost 0 bases and J lost 7, with 9 bases in between. The CDR3 loop reads CASSPPPGNEAFF. CDR3 in DNA: TGTGCCAGCTCACCACCGCCAGGTAATGAAGCTTTCTTT.

This clonotype was seen at least ten times. This chain connects TRBV12-3 or TRBV12-4 to TRBJ2-5; D is undetermined. Trimming pared 1 base from V and 3 bases from J, leaving 6 bases between. The CDR3 is made up of 13 amino acids. CDR3: CASSLGAEETQYF. DNA of the CDR3: TGTGCCAGCAGTTTAGGGGCAGAAGAGACCCAGTACTTC.

This clonotype was counted only a few times. The rearrangement uses TRBV12-3 or TRBV12-4 and TRBJ1-2; no reliable D call. V lost 6 bases and J 4 bases, leaving 9 bases between the germline ends. The CDR3 has 12 residues. The chain's CDR3 is CASRGIAYGYTF. DNA for the CDR3: TGTGCCAGCAGGGGGATAGCCTATGGCTACACCTTC.

This clonotype was found many times. This chain connects TRBV4-3 to TRBJ1-4; D remains unclear. The CDR3 totals 20 residues. Germline CDR1 reads LGHNA; CDR2 reads YSLEER. The V end was cut by 0 bases, the J end by 7 bases, with 27 bases between. CDR3 residues: CASSQDSLAGRLPGREKLFF. CDR3 nucleotide sequence: TGCGCCAGCAGCCAAGATTCGCTGGCGGGGAGGCTACCGGGTCGTGAAAAACTGTTTTTT.

This clonotype was seen a handful of times. V and J are TRBV20-1 and TRBJ2-1; 7 bases align to TRBD1. The length of the CDR3 is 16 residues. V lost 6 bases and J lost 1; bases outside the gene matches: 12. The germline gives CDR1 DFQATT, CDR2 SNEGSKA (reference sequence). CDR3 loop: CSATPGQRISYNEQFF. For the CDR3, the DNA is TGCAGTGCGACACCGGGACAGAGAATATCCTACAATGAGCAGTTCTTC.